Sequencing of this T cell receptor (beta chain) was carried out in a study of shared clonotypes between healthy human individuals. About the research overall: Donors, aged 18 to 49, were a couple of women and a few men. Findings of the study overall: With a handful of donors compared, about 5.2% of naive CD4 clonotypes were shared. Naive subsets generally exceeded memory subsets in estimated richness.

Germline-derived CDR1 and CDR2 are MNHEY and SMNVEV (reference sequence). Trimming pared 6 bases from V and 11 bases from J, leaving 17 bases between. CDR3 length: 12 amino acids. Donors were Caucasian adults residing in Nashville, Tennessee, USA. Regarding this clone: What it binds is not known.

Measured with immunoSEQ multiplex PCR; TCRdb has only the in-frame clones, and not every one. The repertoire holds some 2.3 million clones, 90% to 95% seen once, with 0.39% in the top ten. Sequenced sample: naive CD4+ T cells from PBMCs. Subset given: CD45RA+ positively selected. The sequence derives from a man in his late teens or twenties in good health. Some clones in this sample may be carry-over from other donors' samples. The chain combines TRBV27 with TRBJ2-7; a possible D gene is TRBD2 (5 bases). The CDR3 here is CASSSDQRPKYF. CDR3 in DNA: TGTGCCAGCAGCTCAGATCAGCGGCCCAAGTACTTC.